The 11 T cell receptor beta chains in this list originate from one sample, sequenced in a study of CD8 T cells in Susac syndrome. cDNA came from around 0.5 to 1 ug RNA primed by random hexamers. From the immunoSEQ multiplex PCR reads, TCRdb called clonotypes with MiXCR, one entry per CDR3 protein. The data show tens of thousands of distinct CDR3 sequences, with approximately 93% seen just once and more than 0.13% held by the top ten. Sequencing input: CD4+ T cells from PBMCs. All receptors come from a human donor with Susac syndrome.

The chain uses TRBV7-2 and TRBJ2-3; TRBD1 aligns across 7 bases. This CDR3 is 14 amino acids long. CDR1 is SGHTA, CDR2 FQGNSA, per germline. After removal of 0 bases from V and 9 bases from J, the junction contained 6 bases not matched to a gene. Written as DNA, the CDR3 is TGTGCCAGCAGCTTAGCCCTTACAGGGGACACGCAGTATTTT. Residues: CASSLALTGDTQYF.

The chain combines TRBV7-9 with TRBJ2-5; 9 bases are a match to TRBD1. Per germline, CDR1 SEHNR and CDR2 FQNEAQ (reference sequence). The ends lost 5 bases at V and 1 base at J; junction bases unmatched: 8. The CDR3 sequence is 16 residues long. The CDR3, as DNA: TGTGCCAGCAGCGCGTCCCACAGGGGGCGCCAAGAGACCCAGTACTTC. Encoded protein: CASSASHRGRQETQYF.

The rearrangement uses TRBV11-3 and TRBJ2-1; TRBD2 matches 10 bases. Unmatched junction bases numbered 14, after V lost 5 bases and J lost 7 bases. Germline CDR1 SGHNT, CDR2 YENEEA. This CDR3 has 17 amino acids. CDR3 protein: CASSSRGSGGALNEQFF. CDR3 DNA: TGTGCCAGCAGCAGTAGAGGCAGCGGGGGGGCCCTAAATGAGCAGTTCTTC.

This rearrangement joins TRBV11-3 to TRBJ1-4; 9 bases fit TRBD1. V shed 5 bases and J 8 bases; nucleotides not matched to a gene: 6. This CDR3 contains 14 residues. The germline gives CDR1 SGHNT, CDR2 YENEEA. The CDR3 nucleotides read TGTGCCAGCAGCGCGGGACAGGGTTGGGAAAAACTGTTTTTT. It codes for CASSAGQGWEKLFF.

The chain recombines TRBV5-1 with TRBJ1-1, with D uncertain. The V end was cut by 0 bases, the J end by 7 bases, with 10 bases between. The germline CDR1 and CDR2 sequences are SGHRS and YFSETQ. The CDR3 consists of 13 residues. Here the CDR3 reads CASSLAVGGEAFF. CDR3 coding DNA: TGCGCCAGCAGCTTGGCCGTTGGCGGTGAAGCTTTCTTT.

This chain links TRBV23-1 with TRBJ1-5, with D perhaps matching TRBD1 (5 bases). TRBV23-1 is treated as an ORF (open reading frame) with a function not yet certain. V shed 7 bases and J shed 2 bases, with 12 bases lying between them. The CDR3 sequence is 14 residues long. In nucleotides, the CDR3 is TGCGCCAGCACTCATAAAGGGGGCAATCAGCCCCAGCATTTT. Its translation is CASTHKGGNQPQHF.

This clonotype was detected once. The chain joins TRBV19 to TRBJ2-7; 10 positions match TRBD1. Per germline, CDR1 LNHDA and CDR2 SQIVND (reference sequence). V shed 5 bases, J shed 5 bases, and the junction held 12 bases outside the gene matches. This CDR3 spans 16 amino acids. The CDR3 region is CASSLRGTGESNEQYF. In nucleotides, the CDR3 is TGTGCCAGTAGTCTGCGCGGGACAGGGGAATCGAACGAGCAGTACTTC.

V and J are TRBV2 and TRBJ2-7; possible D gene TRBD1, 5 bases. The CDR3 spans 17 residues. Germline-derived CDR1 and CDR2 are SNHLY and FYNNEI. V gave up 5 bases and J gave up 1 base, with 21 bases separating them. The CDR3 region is CASSRQSPMGQSYEQYF. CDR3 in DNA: TGTGCCAGCAGTCGACAGTCCCCGATGGGGCAATCCTACGAGCAGTACTTC.

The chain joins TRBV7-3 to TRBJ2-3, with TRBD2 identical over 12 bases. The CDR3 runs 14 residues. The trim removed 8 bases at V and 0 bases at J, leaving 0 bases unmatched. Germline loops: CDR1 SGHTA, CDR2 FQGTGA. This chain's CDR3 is CASGLAGSTDTQYF. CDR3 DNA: TGTGCCAGCGGACTAGCGGGGAGCACAGATACGCAGTATTTT.

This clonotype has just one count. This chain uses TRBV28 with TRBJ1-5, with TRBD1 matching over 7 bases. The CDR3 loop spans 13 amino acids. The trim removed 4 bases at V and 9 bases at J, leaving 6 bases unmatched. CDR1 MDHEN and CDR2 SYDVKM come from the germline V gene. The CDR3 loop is CASSSGQVMPQHF. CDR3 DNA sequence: TGTGCCAGCAGTTCCGGACAGGTTATGCCCCAGCATTTT.

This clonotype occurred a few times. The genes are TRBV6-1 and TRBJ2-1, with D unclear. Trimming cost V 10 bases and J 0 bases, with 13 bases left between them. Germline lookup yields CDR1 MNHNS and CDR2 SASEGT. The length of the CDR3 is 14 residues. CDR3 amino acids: CATDRGGSYNEQFF. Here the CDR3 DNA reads TGTGCCACGGACCGAGGTGGCTCCTACAATGAGCAGTTCTTC.